The 23 T cell receptor beta chains below come from one sample, sequenced in a study of technical replicates of blood from a handful of donors. Profiled with immunoSEQ multiplex PCR; TCRdb holds only in-frame clones, not every one. The table has approximately 75,000 clones, approximately 92% seen once. Specimen: T cells isolated from PBMCs. All receptors derive from a human donor in good health.

This chain links TRBV27 with TRBJ1-1, with D perhaps TRBD1 (5 bases). Germline loops: CDR1 MNHEY, CDR2 SMNVEV (reference sequence). Between the trimmed V and J ends, which lost 5 bases and 7 bases, there was a span of 14 bases. This CDR3 spans 13 amino acids. In DNA, the CDR3 is TGTGCCAGCAGTGGACACCGTGCCGATGAAGCTTTCTTT. Amino acid sequence: CASSGHRADEAFF.

This chain connects TRBV27 to TRBJ2-1, with D tentatively TRBD2 (6 bases). Germline V gene data show CDR1 as MNHEY and CDR2 as SMNVEV (reference sequence). The CDR3 covers 14 residues. The V end lost 6 bases, the J end lost 7 bases, and 16 bases lay between the germline ends. CDR3 protein: CASSPGTSPNEQFF. For the CDR3, the DNA is TGTGCCAGCAGCCCCGGGACTTCTCCTAATGAGCAGTTCTTC.

CDR3 DNA: TGTGCCTGGAAGGCGGGAGGGGAAAAACTGTTTTTT. Translating it yields CAWKAGGEKLFF. The rearrangement links TRBV30 to TRBJ1-4; no firm D call. Trimming took 4 bases from V and 8 from J, leaving 11 bases between them. The CDR3 loop spans 12 amino acids. Germline V gives CDR1 GTSNPN, CDR2 SVGIG (reference sequence).

The rearrangement links TRBV6-5 to TRBJ1-3; no definite D call. The CDR3 sequence is 14 residues long. V lost 6 bases, J lost 0 bases, and 9 bases lay in between. Per the germline V gene, CDR1 is MNHEY and CDR2 is SVGAGI. The CDR3 sequence is CASRDSTSGNTIYF. The CDR3 DNA follows: TGTGCCAGCAGGGACTCAACCTCTGGAAACACCATATATTTT.

In this sample, this clone turned up a few times. The rearrangement uses TRBV6-1 and TRBJ1-5; D may be TRBD1 (6 bases). This CDR3 is 16 amino acids long. Germline V gene lookup returns CDR1 MNHNS and CDR2 SASEGT. The V end lost 0 bases, the J end lost 6 bases, and 15 bases lay between the germline ends. The CDR3 DNA reads TGTGCCAGCAGTGAAGCGCTGGCAGGGGTATTTCAGCCCCAGCATTTT. Translated: CASSEALAGVFQPQHF.

This chain connects TRBV5-4 to TRBJ2-6, with D hard to call. V lost 0 bases, J lost 0 bases, and 10 bases lay in between. This CDR3 spans 17 amino acids. Germline V gene sequence: CDR1 SGHNT, CDR2 YYREEE (reference sequence). CDR3 in DNA: TGTGCCAGCAGCTTGGTAACAGCCTACTCTGGGGCCAACGTCCTGACTTTC. Translating it yields CASSLVTAYSGANVLTF. The variable domain in full, completed from reference TRBV5-4 and TRBJ2-6, reads ETGVTQSPTHLIKTRGQQVTLRCSSQSGHNTVSWYQQALGQGPQFIFQYYREEENGRGNFPPRFSGLQFPNYSSELNVNALELDDSALYLCASSLVTAYSGANVLTFGAGSRLTVL.

The chain uses TRBV30 and TRBJ1-2; weak D call: TRBD1 (6 bases). V lost 2 bases and J 4 bases, leaving 14 bases between the germline ends. The CDR3 loop spans 14 amino acids. Germline CDR1 GTSNPN, CDR2 SVGIG (reference sequence). The CDR3 sequence: CAWSQTLDSYGYTF. DNA for the CDR3: TGTGCCTGGAGTCAAACCCTGGACAGCTATGGCTACACCTTC.

The gene calls are TRBV29-1 and TRBJ2-3; D is perhaps TRBD2 (5 bases). This CDR3 spans 19 amino acids. Between the trimmed V and J ends, which lost 2 bases and 2 bases, there was a span of 26 bases. The germline CDR1 and CDR2 sequences are SQVTM and ANQGSEA. In DNA form, the CDR3 reads TGCAGCGTTGAATACGACTTTCGACGTGATAGCGCTTACACAGATACGCAGTATTTT. Protein sequence: CSVEYDFRRDSAYTDTQYF.

The chain combines TRBV6-1 with TRBJ1-2; weak D call: TRBD1 (5 bases). Trimming pared 8 bases from V and 4 bases from J, leaving 14 bases between. This CDR3 contains 13 residues. Per the germline V gene, CDR1 is MNHNS and CDR2 is SASEGT. The CDR3 spells CASLQVIIYGYTF. CDR3 DNA: TGTGCCAGCTTACAGGTTATCATCTATGGCTACACCTTC.

Worth noting for this clone: One junction end does not reproduce the germline sequence, and a read error may be involved. The chain couples TRBV7-9 to TRBJ1-4; TRBD1 aligns across 8 bases. The CDR3 runs 12 residues. Germline loops: CDR1 SEHNR, CDR2 FQNEAQ (reference sequence). CDR3 nucleotide sequence: TGTGCCAGCAGCTTAGTTCCGGACAGGGTTGTCTTT. Translated, it gives CASSLVPDRVVF.

CDR3 sequence: CASSLQLEGYGYTF. The CDR3 coding sequence is TGTGCCAGCAGCTTACAGCTCGAGGGCTATGGCTACACCTTC. J is TRBJ1-2 and V is TRBV11-3; D gene uncertain. The V and J ends lost 2 bases and 4 bases respectively, with 11 bases between them. CDR3 size: 14 residues. Germline CDR1 is SGHNT and CDR2 is YENEEA.

This chain uses TRBV11-2 with TRBJ2-1; D is ambiguous. V lost 1 base to trimming and J lost 10 bases, with 11 bases between them. From germline, CDR1 is SGHAT and CDR2 FQNNGV. This CDR3 has 13 residues. The CDR3 DNA is TGTGCCAGCAGCTTAGGGGTCACCAGGGAGCAGTTCTTC. Translating gives CASSLGVTREQFF.

The J gene is TRBJ2-1, the V gene TRBV25-1, with D possibly matching TRBD1 (6 bases). Trimming removed 5 bases at V and 7 bases at J, with 12 bases between. Germline lookup yields CDR1 MGHDK and CDR2 SYGVNS. The CDR3 spans 13 residues. The CDR3 protein is CASSIPQGNEQFF. The CDR3 DNA sequence: TGTGCCAGCAGTATACCGCAGGGGAATGAGCAGTTCTTC.

Only one count was recorded for this clone. The rearrangement links TRBV2 to TRBJ2-3; 7 bases align to TRBD2. This CDR3 is built from 15 residues. V shed 6 bases, J shed 0 bases, and the junction held 6 bases outside the gene matches. Germline assignment: CDR1 SNHLY and CDR2 FYNNEI. CDR3 DNA sequence: TGTGCCAGCAGGCGACTAGCCCCAAGCACAGATACGCAGTATTTT. Translating gives CASRRLAPSTDTQYF.

The V and J genes are TRBV2 and TRBJ1-2; TRBD1 aligns across 9 bases. With V trimmed by 8 bases and J by 5 bases, 0 bases remained unmatched. The CDR3 runs to 11 residues. Looked up from germline, CDR1 is SNHLY and CDR2 is FYNNEI. CDR3 protein: CASGTGYGYTF. CDR3 sequence (DNA): TGTGCCAGCGGGACAGGGTATGGCTACACCTTC.

The rearrangement uses TRBV4-1 and TRBJ1-1; D possibly corresponds to TRBD1 (5 bases). From germline, CDR1 is MGHRA and CDR2 YSYEKL. The CDR3 runs 14 residues. V was shortened by 3 bases and J by 3 bases, with 11 bases between the two germline ends. The CDR3 loop is CASSQGPGYTEAFF. DNA of the CDR3: TGCGCCAGCAGCCAGGGGCCGGGCTACACTGAAGCTTTCTTT.

The rearrangement joins TRBV30 to TRBJ1-5, with unresolved D. This CDR3 spans 13 amino acids. The V gene's germline CDR1 is GTSNPN and CDR2 SVGIG (reference sequence). The ends were cut back, 5 bases at V and 2 bases at J, with 10 bases in the middle. CDR3 bases: TGTGCCTGGTCAAAGAGGGGCAATCAGCCCCAGCATTTT. Its protein is CAWSKRGNQPQHF. Full variable domain (outside the CDR3, taken from reference TRBV30 and TRBJ1-5): SQTIHQWPATLVQPVGSPLSLECTVEGTSNPNLYWYRQAAGRGLQLLFYSVGIGQISSEVPQNLSASRPQDRQFILSSKKLLLSDSGFYLCAWSKRGNQPQHFGDGTRLSIL.

This clone was observed a single time. The chain joins TRBV27 to TRBJ2-5; TRBD2 matches at 13 bases. Germline assignment: CDR1 MNHEY and CDR2 SMNVEV (reference sequence). The CDR3 length is 16 residues. Trimming at V came to 2 bases and at J to 5 bases, leaving 5 bases not matched to a gene. The CDR3 bases are TGTGCCAGCAGTTTAGGGACTAGCGGGAACTTGGAGACCCAGTACTTC. Protein product: CASSLGTSGNLETQYF.

The chain links TRBV10-2 to TRBJ2-1; TRBD1 is a possible D gene (6 bases). The CDR3 is 13 residues long. Looked up from germline, CDR1 is WSHSY and CDR2 is SAAADI. V lost 0 bases, J lost 9 bases, and 9 bases lay in between. The CDR3 region is CASSESLGGEQFF. The CDR3 region has the DNA TGCGCCAGCAGTGAGTCGCTAGGGGGTGAGCAGTTCTTC.

This chain connects TRBV13 to TRBJ2-7; the D is unclear. This CDR3 region has 14 residues. In germline, CDR1 is PRHDT, CDR2 FYEKMQ (reference sequence). V dropped 5 bases and J dropped 5 bases, with 16 bases sitting between them. CDR3 coding DNA: TGTGCCAGCAGCCAAGGTGGCGGAGTCAACGAGCAGTACTTC. This sequence encodes CASSQGGGVNEQYF. Combining the CDR3 with reference TRBV13 and TRBJ2-7 gives the whole variable domain AAGVIQSPRHLIKEKRETATLKCYPIPRHDTVYWYQQGPGQDPQFLISFYEKMQSDKGSIPDRFSAQQFSDYHSELNMSSLELGDSALYFCASSQGGGVNEQYFGPGTRLTVT.

The CDR3: CASSYSAGEGYEQYF. The CDR3 DNA reads TGTGCCAGCAGTTATAGCGCAGGGGAAGGCTACGAGCAGTACTTC. The chain uses TRBV6-6 and TRBJ2-7; D is possibly TRBD1 (6 bases). Germline CDR1 is MNHNY and CDR2 is SVGAGI (reference sequence). This CDR3 has 15 amino acids. Between the trimmed V and J ends, which lost 3 bases and 3 bases, there was a span of 15 bases.

This clone was seen just once. The chain links TRBV5-4 to TRBJ2-7; 11 positions agree with TRBD1. Trimming cost V 4 bases and J 5 bases; bases outside gene matches: 5. Germline V gene lookup returns CDR1 SGHNT and CDR2 YYREEE (reference sequence). CDR3 length: 14 residues. The CDR3 DNA reads as TGTGCCAGCAGCCTAGGACAGGGGGCAAACGAGCAGTACTTC. Translated, it gives CASSLGQGANEQYF.

The CDR3 protein is CASSELAGGTNEQFF. The DNA of the CDR3 is TGCGCCAGCAGTGAGCTAGCGGGAGGGACAAATGAGCAGTTCTTC. V gene TRBV10-2 combines with J gene TRBJ2-1; 12 positions agree with TRBD2. The CDR3 runs 15 residues. J lost 7 bases, V lost 2 bases, and 3 bases had no gene match. Germline V gene sequence: CDR1 WSHSY, CDR2 SAAADI.